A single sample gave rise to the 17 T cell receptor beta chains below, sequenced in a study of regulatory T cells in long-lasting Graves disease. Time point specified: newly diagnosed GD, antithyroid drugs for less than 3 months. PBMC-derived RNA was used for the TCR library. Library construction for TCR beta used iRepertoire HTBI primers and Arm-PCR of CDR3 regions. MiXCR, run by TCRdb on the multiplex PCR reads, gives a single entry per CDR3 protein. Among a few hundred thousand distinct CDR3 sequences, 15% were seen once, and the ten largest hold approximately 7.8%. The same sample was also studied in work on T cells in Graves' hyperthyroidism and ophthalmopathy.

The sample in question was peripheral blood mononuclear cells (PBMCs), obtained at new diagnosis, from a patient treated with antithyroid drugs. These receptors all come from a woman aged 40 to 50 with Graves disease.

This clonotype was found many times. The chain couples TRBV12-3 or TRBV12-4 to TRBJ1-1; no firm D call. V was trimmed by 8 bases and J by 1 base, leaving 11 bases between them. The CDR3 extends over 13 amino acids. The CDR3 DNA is TGTGCCAGCTCCCAGTGGGGGAACACTGAAGCTTTCTTT. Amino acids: CASSQWGNTEAFF.

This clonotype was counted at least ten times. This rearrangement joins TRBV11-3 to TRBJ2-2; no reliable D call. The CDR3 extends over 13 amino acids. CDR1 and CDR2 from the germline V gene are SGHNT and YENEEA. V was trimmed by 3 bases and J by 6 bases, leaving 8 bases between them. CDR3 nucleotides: TGTGCCAGCAGCTTTATCCTTCCCGGGGAGCTGTTTTTT. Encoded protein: CASSFILPGELFF.

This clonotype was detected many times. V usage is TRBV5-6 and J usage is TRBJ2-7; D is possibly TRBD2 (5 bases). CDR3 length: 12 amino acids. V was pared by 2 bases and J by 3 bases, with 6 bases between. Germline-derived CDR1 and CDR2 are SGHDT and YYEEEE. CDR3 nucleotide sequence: TGTGCCAGCAGCTTCGAGGGCTACGAGCAGTACTTC. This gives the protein CASSFEGYEQYF.

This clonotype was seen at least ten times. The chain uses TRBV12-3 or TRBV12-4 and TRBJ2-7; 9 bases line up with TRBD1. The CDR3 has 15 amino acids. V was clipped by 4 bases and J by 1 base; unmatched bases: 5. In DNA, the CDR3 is TGTGCCAGCAGTTACACCGGGACAGGGTCCTACGAGCAGTACTTC. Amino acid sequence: CASSYTGTGSYEQYF.

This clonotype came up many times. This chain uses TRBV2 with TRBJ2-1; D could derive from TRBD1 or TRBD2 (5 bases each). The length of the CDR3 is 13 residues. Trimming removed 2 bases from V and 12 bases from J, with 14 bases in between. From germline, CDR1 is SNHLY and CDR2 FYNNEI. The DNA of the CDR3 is TGTGCCAGCAGTGAACGGTGGGACCATGGGCAGTTCTTC. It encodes CASSERWDHGQFF.

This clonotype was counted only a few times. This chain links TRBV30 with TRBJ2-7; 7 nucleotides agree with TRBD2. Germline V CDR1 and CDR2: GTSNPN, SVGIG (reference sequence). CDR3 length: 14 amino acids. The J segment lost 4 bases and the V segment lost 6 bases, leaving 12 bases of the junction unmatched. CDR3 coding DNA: TGTGCCTGCCTTAGGACCCGGACTAGTTACGAGCAGTACTTC. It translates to CACLRTRTSYEQYF.

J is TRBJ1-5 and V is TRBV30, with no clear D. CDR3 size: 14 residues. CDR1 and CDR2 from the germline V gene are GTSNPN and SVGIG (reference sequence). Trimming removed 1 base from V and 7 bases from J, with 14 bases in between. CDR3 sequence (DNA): TGTGCCTGGAGTGCAGGCGAGGCCGGGCAGCCCCAGCATTTT. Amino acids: CAWSAGEAGQPQHF.

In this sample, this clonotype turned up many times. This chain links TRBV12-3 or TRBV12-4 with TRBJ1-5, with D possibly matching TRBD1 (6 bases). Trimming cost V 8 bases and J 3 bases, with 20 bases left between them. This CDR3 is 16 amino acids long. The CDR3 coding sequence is TGTGCCAGCGAGACTACCGGGACACTGTACAATCAGCCCCAGCATTTT. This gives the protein CASETTGTLYNQPQHF.

The CDR3 protein is CASSQERSETQYF. The CDR3 DNA is TGTGCCAGCAGCCAAGAACGATCAGAGACCCAGTACTTC. V is TRBV2 and J is TRBJ2-5; no reliable D call. Germline assignment: CDR1 SNHLY and CDR2 FYNNEI. The CDR3 runs 13 residues. Trimming shortened V by 6 bases and J by 4 bases, and 12 bases separated the two germline ends.

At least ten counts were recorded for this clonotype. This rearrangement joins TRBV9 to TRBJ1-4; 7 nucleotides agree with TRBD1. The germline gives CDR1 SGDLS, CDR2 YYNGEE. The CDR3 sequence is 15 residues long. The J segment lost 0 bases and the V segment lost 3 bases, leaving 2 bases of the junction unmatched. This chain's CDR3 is CASSATGATNEKLFF. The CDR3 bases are TGTGCCAGCAGCGCTACAGGGGCAACTAATGAAAAACTGTTTTTT.

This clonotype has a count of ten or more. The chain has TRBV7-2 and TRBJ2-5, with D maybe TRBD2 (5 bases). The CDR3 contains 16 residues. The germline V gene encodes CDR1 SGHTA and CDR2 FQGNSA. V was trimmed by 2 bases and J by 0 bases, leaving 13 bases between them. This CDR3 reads CASSLLKTIHQETQYF. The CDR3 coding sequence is TGTGCCAGCAGCTTATTGAAGACTATCCACCAAGAGACCCAGTACTTC.

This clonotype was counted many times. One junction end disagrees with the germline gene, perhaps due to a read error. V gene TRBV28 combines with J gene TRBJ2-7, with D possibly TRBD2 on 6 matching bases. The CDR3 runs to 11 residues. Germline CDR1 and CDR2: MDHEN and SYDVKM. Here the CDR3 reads CASSLRESADF. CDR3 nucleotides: TGTGCCAGCAGTCTCCGGGAGTCGGCCGATTTC. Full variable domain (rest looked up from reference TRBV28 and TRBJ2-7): DVKVTQSSRYLVKRTGEKVFLECVQDMDHENMFWYRQDPGLGLRLIYFSYDVKMKEKGDIPEGYSVSREKKERFSLILESASTNQTSMYLCASSLRESADFGPGTRLTVT.

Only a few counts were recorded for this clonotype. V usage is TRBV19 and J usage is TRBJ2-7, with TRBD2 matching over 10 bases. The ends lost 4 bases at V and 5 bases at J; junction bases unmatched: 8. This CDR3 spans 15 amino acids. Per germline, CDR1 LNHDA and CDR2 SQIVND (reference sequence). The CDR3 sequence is CASSRTSGPGNEQYF. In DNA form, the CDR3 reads TGTGCCAGTAGTAGGACTAGCGGCCCGGGGAACGAGCAGTACTTC.

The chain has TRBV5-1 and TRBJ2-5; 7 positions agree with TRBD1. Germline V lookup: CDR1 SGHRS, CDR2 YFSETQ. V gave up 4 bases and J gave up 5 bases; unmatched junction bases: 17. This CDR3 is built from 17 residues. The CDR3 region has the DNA TGCGCCAGCAGCCCCGGGATTGGGACAGCCTGGGGGGAGACCCAGTACTTC. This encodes CASSPGIGTAWGETQYF.

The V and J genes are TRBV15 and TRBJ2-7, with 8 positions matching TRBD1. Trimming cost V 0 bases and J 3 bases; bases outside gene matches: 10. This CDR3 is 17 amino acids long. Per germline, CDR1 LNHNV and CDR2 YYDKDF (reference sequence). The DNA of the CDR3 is TGTGCCACCAGCAGAGATTATGGTGGACAGGGCGGCTACGAGCAGTACTTC. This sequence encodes CATSRDYGGQGGYEQYF.

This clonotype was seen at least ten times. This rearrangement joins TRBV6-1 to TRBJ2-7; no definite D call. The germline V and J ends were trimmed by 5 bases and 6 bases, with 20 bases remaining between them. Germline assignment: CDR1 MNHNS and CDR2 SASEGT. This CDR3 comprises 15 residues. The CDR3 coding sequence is TGTGCCAGCAGTCCAGCTCGGTTGGGGTTTTCCGAGCAGTACTTC. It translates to CASSPARLGFSEQYF.

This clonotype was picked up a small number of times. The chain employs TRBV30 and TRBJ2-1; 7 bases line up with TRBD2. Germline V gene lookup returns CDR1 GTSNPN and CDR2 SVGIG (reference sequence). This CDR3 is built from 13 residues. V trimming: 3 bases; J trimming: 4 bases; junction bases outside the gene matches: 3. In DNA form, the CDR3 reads TGTGCCTGGAGACTAGCGAGTTACAATGAGCAGTTCTTC. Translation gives CAWRLASYNEQFF.